The clone carrying this TCR beta chain came up a few times. The data are from a study of blood T cell repertoires in COVID-19. V was pared by 6 bases and J by 9 bases, with 17 bases between. The CDR3 runs 12 residues. The V gene's germline CDR1 is SQVTM and CDR2 ANQGSEA. Data came from immunoSEQ multiplex PCR; TCRdb stores just in-frame clones and leaves some out. The table includes about 210,000 clones, 84% detected once. The sequenced sample was peripheral blood. The chain carries TRBV29-1 and TRBJ1-2, with D maybe TRBD1 (6 bases). This receptor was taken from a woman in her forties or fifties with active or convalescent COVID-19. The CDR3 is CSVPGQSTSYTF. CDR3 coding DNA: TGCAGCGTCCCGGGACAATCAACGAGCTACACCTTC. Full variable domain (outside the CDR3, taken from reference TRBV29-1 and TRBJ1-2): SAVISQKPSRDICQRGTSLTIQCQVDSQVTMMFWYRQQPGQSLTLIATANQGSEATYESGFVIDKFPISRPNLTFSTLTVSNMSPEDSSIYLCSVPGQSTSYTFGSGTRLTVV.